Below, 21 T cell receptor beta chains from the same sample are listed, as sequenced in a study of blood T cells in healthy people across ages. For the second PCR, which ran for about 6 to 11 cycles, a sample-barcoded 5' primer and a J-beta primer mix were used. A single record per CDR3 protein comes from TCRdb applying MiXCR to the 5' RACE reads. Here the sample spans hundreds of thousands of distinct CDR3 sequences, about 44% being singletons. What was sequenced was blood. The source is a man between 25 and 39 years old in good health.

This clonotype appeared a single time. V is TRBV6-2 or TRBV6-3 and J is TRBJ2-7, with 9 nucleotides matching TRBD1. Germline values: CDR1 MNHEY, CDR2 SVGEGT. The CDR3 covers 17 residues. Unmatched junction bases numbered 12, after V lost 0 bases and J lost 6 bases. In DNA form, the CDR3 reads TGTGCCAGCAGTTACTCTATCTCCGGGACAGGGTGGCGCGAGCAGTACTTC. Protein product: CASSYSISGTGWREQYF.

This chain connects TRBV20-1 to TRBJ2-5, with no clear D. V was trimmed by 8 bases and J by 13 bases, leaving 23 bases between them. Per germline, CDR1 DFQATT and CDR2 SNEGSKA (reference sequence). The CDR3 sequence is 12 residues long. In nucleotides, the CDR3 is TGCAGTTCTTACATATCAGAGGCACCGCGGTACTTC. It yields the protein CSSYISEAPRYF.

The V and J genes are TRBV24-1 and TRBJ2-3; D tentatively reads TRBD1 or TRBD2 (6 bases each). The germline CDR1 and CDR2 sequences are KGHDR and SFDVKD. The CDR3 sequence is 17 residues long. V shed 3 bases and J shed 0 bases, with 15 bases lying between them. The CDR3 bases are TGTGCCACCAGTGATCCCGGAGGGACACGAAGCACAGATACGCAGTATTTT. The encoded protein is CATSDPGGTRSTDTQYF.

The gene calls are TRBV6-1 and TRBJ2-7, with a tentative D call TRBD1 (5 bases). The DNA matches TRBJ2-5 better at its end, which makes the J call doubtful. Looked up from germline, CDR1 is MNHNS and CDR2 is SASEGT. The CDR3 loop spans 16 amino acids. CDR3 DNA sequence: TGTGCCAGCAGTGAAGCGGTCCTACGGACACGGGAGACCCAGTACTTC. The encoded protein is CASSEAVLRTRETQYF.

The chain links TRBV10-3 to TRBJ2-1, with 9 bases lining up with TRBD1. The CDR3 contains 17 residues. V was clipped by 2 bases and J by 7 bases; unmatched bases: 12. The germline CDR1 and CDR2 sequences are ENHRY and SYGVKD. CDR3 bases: TGTGCCATCAGTGAGCCGCCCGGGACAGGGCGAGGAAATGAGCAGTTCTTC. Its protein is CAISEPPGTGRGNEQFF.

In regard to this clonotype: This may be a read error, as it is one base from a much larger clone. DNA for the CDR3: TGCGCCAGCAGGGAAGGGACAGCTAACACCGGGGGGCTGTTTTTT. It is translated as CASREGTANTGGLFF. The chain recombines TRBV5-1 with TRBJ2-2; a possible D gene is TRBD1 (7 bases). CDR1 and CDR2 (germline): SGHRS, YFSETQ. The CDR3 has 15 residues.

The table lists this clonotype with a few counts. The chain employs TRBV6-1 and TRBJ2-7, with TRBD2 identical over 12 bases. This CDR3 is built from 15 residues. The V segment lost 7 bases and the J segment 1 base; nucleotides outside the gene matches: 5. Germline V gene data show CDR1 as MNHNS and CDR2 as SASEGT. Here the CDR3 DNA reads TGTGCCAGCACCGACGGGACTAGCGGGTCCTACGAGCAGTACTTC. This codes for CASTDGTSGSYEQYF.

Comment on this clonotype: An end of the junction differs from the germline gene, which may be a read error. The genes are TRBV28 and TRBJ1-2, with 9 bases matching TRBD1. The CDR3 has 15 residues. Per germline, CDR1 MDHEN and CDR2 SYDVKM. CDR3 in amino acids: CASSRTGGFGYGYAF. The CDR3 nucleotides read TGTGCCAGCAGTCGAACAGGGGGCTTTGGCTATGGCTACGCCTTC.

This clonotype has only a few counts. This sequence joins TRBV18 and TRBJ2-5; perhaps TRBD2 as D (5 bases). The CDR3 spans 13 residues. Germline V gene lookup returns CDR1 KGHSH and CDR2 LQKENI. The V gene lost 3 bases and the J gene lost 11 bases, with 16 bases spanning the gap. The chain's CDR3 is CASSPRSEGEQYF. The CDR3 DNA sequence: TGTGCCAGCTCACCTAGATCCGAGGGAGAGCAGTACTTC.

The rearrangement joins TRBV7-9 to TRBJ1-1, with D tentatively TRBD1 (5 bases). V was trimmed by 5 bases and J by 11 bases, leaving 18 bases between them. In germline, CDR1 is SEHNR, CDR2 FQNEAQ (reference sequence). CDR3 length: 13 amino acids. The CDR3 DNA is TGTGCCAGCAGCCTAGGGACGGTCCCTGGGGCTTTCTTT. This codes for CASSLGTVPGAFF.

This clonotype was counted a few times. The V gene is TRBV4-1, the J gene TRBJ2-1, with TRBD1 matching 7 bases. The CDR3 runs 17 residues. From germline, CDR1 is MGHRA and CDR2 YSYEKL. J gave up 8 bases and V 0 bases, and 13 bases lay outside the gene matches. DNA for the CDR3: TGCGCCAGCAGCCAAGATCTCGCACAGGGGTTAGTCGATGAGCAGTTCTTC. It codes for CASSQDLAQGLVDEQFF.

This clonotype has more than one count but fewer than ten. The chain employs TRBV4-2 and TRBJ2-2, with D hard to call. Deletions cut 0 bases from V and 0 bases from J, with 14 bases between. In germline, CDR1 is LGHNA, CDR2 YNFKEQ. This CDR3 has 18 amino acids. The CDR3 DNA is TGTGCCAGCAGCCAAGATCTTAACGCGTACTCGAACACCGGGGAGCTGTTTTTT. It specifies CASSQDLNAYSNTGELFF.

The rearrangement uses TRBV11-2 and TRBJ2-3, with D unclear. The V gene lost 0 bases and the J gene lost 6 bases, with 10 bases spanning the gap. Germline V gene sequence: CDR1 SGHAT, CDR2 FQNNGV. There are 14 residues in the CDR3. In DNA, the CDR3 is TGTGCCAGCAGCTTAGATCCCCGCCCGGATACGCAGTATTTT. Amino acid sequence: CASSLDPRPDTQYF.

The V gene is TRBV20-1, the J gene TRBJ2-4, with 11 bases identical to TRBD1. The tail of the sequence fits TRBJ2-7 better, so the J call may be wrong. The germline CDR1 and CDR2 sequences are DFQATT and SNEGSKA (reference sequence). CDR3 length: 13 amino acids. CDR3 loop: CSLTGTGGSEQYF. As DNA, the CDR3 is TGCAGTCTAACCGGGACAGGGGGATCCGAGCAGTACTTC.

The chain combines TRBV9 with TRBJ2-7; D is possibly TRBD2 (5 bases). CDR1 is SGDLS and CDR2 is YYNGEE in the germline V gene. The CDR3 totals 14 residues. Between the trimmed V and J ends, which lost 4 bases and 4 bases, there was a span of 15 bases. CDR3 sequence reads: CASSYTDSIYEQYF. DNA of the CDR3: TGTGCCAGCAGCTACACGGACTCCATATACGAGCAGTACTTC.

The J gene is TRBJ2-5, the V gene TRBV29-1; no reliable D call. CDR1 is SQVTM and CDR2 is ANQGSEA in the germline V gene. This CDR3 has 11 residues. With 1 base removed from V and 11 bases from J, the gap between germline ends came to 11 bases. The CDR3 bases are TGCAGCGTTGAAGGCAGCAATGAGCAGTACTTC. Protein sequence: CSVEGSNEQYF.

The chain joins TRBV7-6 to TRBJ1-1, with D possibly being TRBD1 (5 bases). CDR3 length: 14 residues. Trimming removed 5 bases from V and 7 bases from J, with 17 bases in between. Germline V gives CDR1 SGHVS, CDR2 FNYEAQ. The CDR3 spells CASSPYPGTDEAFF. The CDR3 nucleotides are TGTGCCAGCAGCCCCTACCCCGGGACGGATGAAGCTTTCTTT.

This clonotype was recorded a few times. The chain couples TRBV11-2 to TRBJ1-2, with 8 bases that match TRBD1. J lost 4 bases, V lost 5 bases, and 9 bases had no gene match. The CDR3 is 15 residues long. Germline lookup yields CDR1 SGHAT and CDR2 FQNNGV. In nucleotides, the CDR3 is TGTGCCAGCAGCCTTTCGACAGGGGATCGCTATGGCTACACCTTC. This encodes CASSLSTGDRYGYTF.

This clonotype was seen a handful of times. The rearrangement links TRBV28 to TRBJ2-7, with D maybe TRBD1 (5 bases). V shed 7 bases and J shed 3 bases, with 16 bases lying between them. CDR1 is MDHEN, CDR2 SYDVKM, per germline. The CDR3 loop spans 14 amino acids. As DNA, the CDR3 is TGTGCCAGCACAGGGTTTAGGTCGAACTACGAGCAGTACTTC. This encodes CASTGFRSNYEQYF.

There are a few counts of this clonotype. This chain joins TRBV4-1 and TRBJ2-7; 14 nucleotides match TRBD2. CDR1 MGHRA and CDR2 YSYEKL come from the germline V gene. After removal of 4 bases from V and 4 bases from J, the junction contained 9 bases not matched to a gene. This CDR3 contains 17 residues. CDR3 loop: CASSPSPGLAGEYEQYF. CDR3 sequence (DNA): TGCGCCAGCAGCCCTTCCCCGGGACTAGCGGGGGAATACGAGCAGTACTTC.

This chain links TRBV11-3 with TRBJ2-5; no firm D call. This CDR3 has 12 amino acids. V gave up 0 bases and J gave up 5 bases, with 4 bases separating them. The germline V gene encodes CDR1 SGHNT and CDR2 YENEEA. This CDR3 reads CASSLDTETQYF. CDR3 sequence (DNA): TGTGCCAGCAGCTTAGATACGGAGACCCAGTACTTC.